Listed below are T cell receptor beta chains from one sample, sequenced in a study of control samples from healthy donors and cancer patients. TCRdb keeps only in-frame clones here, not all; method: immunoSEQ multiplex PCR. The sample has 120,000 or so clones; approximately 90% are singletons. The sample consisted of blood. The origin of the receptors is a man between 18 and 35 years old in good health. Each CDR3 is given with its conserved first and last residue. A D gene is named only where the DNA matches it firmly. The listing skips clone size in some rows; elsewhere it reads once, few, many or a size class.

J gene,V gene,D gene,clone size,CDR3 protein,CDR3 DNA
TRBJ2-1,TRBV19,-,-,CASSTALGVYNEQFF,TGTGCCAGTAGTACAGCGTTGGGAGTCTACAATGAGCAGTTCTTC
TRBJ1-4,TRBV4-1,-,-,CASSQARGEKLFF,TGCGCCAGCAGCCAAGCCAGGGGCGAAAAACTGTTTTTT
TRBJ1-1,TRBV7-3,-,-,CASSLRPGQEGEAFF,TGTGCCAGCAGCTTAAGACCGGGGCAGGAAGGCGAAGCTTTCTTT
TRBJ2-5,TRBV13,-,-,CASSLTFQETQYF,TGTGCCAGCAGCTTAACCTTCCAAGAGACCCAGTACTTC
TRBJ2-5,TRBV7-9,-,-,CASSNYPGTDQETQYF,TGTGCCAGCAGCAACTACCCCGGGACGGACCAAGAGACCCAGTACTTC
TRBJ1-2,TRBV3-1/TRBV3-2,TRBD1,once,CASSTGQAESNYGYTF,TGTGCCAGCAGCACGGGACAGGCAGAATCTAACTATGGCTACACCTTC
TRBJ2-7,TRBV5-5,-,-,CASSLGSGYSYEQYF,TGTGCCAGCAGCTTGGGCTCGGGGTACTCCTACGAGCAGTACTTC
TRBJ1-4,TRBV6-5,TRBD1,few,CASKSGGESEKLFF,TGTGCCAGCAAGTCAGGGGGCGAGTCTGAAAAACTGTTTTTT
TRBJ1-2,TRBV7-9,-,once,CASSPGQTIRYGYTF,TGTGCCAGCAGCCCAGGACAGACTATCCGCTATGGCTACACCTTC
TRBJ2-2,TRBV11-3,-,once,CASSLEGNTGELFF,TGTGCCAGCAGCTTAGAAGGGAACACCGGGGAGCTGTTTTTT
TRBJ1-5,TRBV6-5,-,-,CAVRFGGANQPQHF,TGTGCCGTCCGTTTCGGGGGGGCCAATCAGCCCCAGCATTTT
TRBJ2-1,TRBV5-1,-,-,CASSPAPPPSYNEQFF,TGCGCCAGCAGCCCAGCCCCGCCCCCCTCCTACAATGAGCAGTTCTTC
TRBJ1-3,TRBV5-1,-,-,CASSSSGYSGNTIYF,TGCGCCAGCAGCTCCTCAGGGTACTCTGGAAACACCATATATTTT
TRBJ1-5,TRBV27,-,-,CASSPGDSNQPQHF,TGTGCCAGCAGTCCGGGGGATAGCAATCAGCCCCAGCATTTT
TRBJ1-3,TRBV7-6,-,few,CASSLGSGPLFSGNTIYF,TGTGCCAGCAGCTTAGGATCGGGACCCTTGTTCTCTGGAAACACCATATATTTT
TRBJ2-6,TRBV3-1/TRBV3-2,-,once,CASSSGGAGANVLTF,TGTGCCAGCAGCAGTGGGGGGGCCGGGGCCAACGTCCTGACTTTC
TRBJ1-1,TRBV19,-,-,CASSIGRGTEAFF,TGTGCCAGTAGTATCGGTCGAGGGACTGAAGCTTTCTTT
TRBJ1-5,TRBV27,-,-,CASSLLGQPQHF,TGTGCCAGCAGTTTACTGGGTCAGCCCCAGCATTTT
TRBJ1-2,TRBV4-2,-,-,CASSQVKRQGLNYGYTF,TGTGCCAGCAGCCAAGTTAAGCGGCAGGGCCTAAACTATGGCTACACCTTC
TRBJ2-5,TRBV30,TRBD2,-,CAWGRLAQETQYF,TGTGCCTGGGGGAGACTAGCTCAAGAGACCCAGTACTTC
TRBJ1-5,TRBV7-8,-,-,CASSSGNQPQHF,TGTGCCAGCAGCTCTGGGAATCAGCCCCAGCATTTT
TRBJ2-3,TRBV4-1,-,-,CASSQVGGYVTDTQYF,TGCGCCAGCAGCCAGGTCGGGGGTTATGTCACAGATACGCAGTATTTT
TRBJ2-3,TRBV7-9,-,-,CASSPPGAGILTQYF,TGTGCCAGCAGCCCTCCGGGGGCTGGCATACTTACGCAGTATTTT
TRBJ2-4,TRBV19,TRBD2,-,CASSPGAPGGSKNIQYF,TGTGCCAGTAGTCCGGGAGCACCGGGGGGTAGCAAAAACATTCAGTACTTC
TRBJ1-1,TRBV6-5,-,-,CASSFTGRGNTEAFF,TGTGCCAGCAGTTTTACAGGGAGGGGGAACACTGAAGCTTTCTTT
TRBJ2-1,TRBV9,-,once,CASTGGETYNEQFF,TGTGCCAGCACGGGGGGCGAGACCTACAATGAGCAGTTCTTC
TRBJ1-6,TRBV24-1,-,-,CATSDLLRNSPLHF,TGTGCCACCAGTGATTTGTTACGTAATTCACCCCTCCACTTT
TRBJ1-6,TRBV5-5,-,-,CASSPSLRGGFYNSPLHF,TGTGCCAGCAGCCCGTCCTTAAGGGGCGGATTCTATAATTCACCCCTCCACTTT
TRBJ1-5,TRBV12-3/TRBV12-4,-,-,CASSLEVGQPQHF,TGTGCCAGCAGTTTAGAAGTAGGACAGCCCCAGCATTTT
TRBJ2-5,TRBV11-3,-,-,CASSPPGAETQYF,TGTGCCAGCAGCCCCCCCGGCGCGGAGACCCAGTACTTC
TRBJ2-7,TRBV5-5,-,once,CASSGPVDEQYF,TGTGCCAGCAGCGGCCCGGTGGACGAGCAGTACTTC
TRBJ2-7,TRBV5-1,TRBD1,once,CASSVGQDYEQYF,TGCGCCAGCAGCGTCGGACAGGACTACGAGCAGTACTTC
TRBJ2-7,TRBV19,TRBD1,-,CASSKTTGGYEQYF,TGTGCCAGTAGTAAAACGACAGGGGGGTACGAGCAGTACTTC
TRBJ2-6,TRBV19,-,-,CASLIPGANVLTF,TGTGCCAGTCTGATACCTGGGGCCAACGTCCTGACTTTC
TRBJ2-2,TRBV27,TRBD2,-,CASSLKTSGLTGELFF,TGTGCCAGCAGTTTAAAGACTAGCGGACTCACCGGGGAGCTGTTTTTT
TRBJ1-1,TRBV7-9,-,-,CASSLGDGEAFF,TGTGCCAGCAGCTTGGGGGACGGTGAAGCTTTCTTT
TRBJ1-4,TRBV9,-,-,CASSVEGVDEKLFF,TGTGCCAGCAGCGTAGAGGGAGTGGATGAAAAACTGTTTTTT
TRBJ2-7,TRBV12-3/TRBV12-4,-,-,CASSLNYEQYF,TGTGCCAGCAGTTTGAATTACGAGCAGTACTTC
TRBJ1-1,TRBV19,-,-,CASRPGAHMNTEAFF,TGTGCCAGTAGACCAGGGGCCCACATGAACACTGAAGCTTTCTTT
TRBJ2-1,TRBV5-1,TRBD1,-,CASSPHGQGATEQFF,TGCGCCAGCAGCCCTCATGGGCAGGGGGCGACTGAGCAGTTCTTC
TRBJ1-5,TRBV5-6,TRBD1,-,CASSLYAGQGSNQPQHF,TGTGCCAGCAGCTTGTACGCGGGACAGGGAAGCAATCAGCCCCAGCATTTT
TRBJ1-6,TRBV19,TRBD1,once,CASSSPGQGTPLHF,TGTGCCAGTAGTAGCCCGGGACAGGGGACACCCCTCCACTTT
TRBJ2-7,TRBV7-3,-,-,CASSLNRNYEQYF,TGTGCCAGCAGCTTAAACAGAAACTACGAGCAGTACTTC
TRBJ1-2,TRBV18,-,-,CASSPRQREDYGYTF,TGTGCCAGCTCCCCAAGGCAGAGGGAGGACTATGGCTACACCTTC
TRBJ2-7,TRBV2,TRBD1,few,CASRWDSYEQYF,TGTGCCAGCAGGTGGGACAGCTACGAGCAGTACTTC
TRBJ1-1,TRBV10-1,TRBD1,-,CASSEFADRGMNTEAFF,TGCGCCAGCAGTGAGTTTGCTGACAGGGGGATGAACACTGAAGCTTTCTTT
TRBJ2-5,TRBV5-1,-,-,CASSLAGANQETQYF,TGCGCCAGCAGCTTGGCCGGGGCAAATCAAGAGACCCAGTACTTC
TRBJ2-5,TRBV7-9,TRBD1,-,CASSYPGQGAFSETQYF,TGTGCCAGCAGCTATCCGGGACAGGGGGCGTTTTCGGAGACCCAGTACTTC
TRBJ1-1,TRBV9,-,-,CASSVGPGLNTEAFF,TGTGCCAGCAGCGTAGGTCCAGGACTGAACACTGAAGCTTTCTTT
TRBJ1-5,TRBV6-5,-,-,CASRGGIHQPQHF,TGTGCCAGCAGAGGGGGGATCCATCAGCCCCAGCATTTT
TRBJ2-2,TRBV19,-,-,CASSIAGGTDTGELFF,TGTGCCAGTAGTATAGCGGGGGGCACGGACACCGGGGAGCTGTTTTTT
TRBJ1-1,TRBV27,-,-,CASSGGWNTEAFF,TGTGCCAGCAGTGGGGGGTGGAACACTGAAGCTTTCTTT
TRBJ2-7,TRBV7-2,TRBD1,-,CASSTYRGYEQYF,TGTGCCAGCAGCACGTACAGGGGTTACGAGCAGTACTTC
TRBJ2-2,TRBV3-1/TRBV3-2,TRBD1,-,CASSPTGRENTGELFF,TGTGCCAGCAGCCCGACAGGGCGAGAGAACACCGGGGAGCTGTTTTTT
TRBJ1-2,TRBV18,-,-,CASSPWDTYGYTF,TGTGCCAGCTCACCTTGGGATACCTATGGCTACACCTTC
TRBJ1-2,TRBV11-2,-,-,CASSLVRGYGYTF,TGTGCCAGCAGCTTAGTCAGGGGATATGGCTACACCTTC
TRBJ1-5,TRBV7-2,-,-,CASSLAGANQPQHF,TGTGCCAGCAGCTTAGCAGGGGCCAATCAGCCCCAGCATTTT